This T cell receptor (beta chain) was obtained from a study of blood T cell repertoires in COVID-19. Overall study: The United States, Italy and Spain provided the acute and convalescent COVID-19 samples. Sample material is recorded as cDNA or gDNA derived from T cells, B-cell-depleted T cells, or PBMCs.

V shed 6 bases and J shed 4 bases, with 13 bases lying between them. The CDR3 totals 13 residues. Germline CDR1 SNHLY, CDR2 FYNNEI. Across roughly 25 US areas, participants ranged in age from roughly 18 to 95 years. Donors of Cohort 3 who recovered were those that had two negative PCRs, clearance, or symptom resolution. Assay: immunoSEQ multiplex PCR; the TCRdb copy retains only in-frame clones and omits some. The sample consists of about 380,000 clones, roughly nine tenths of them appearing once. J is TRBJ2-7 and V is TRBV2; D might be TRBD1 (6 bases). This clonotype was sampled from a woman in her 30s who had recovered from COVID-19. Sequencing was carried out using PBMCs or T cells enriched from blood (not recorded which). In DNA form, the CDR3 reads TGTGCCAGCAGGGGGGCGGGTAGATACGAGCAGTACTTC. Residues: CASRGAGRYEQYF. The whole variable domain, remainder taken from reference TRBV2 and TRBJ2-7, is EPEVTQTPSHQVTQMGQEVILRCVPISNHLYFYWYRQILGQKVEFLVSFYNNEISEKSEIFDDQFSVERPDGSNFTLKIRSTKLEDSAMYFCASRGAGRYEQYFGPGTRLTVT.